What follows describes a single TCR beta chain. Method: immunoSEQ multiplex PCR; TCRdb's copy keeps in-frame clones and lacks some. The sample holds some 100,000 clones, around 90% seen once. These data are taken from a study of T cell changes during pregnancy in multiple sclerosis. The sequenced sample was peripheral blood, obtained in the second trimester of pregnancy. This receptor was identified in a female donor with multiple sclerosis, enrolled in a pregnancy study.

The CDR3 sequence is CASSPHTGETEAFF. CDR3 DNA sequence: TGTGCCAGCAGCCCACATACAGGGGAAACTGAAGCTTTCTTT. V usage is TRBV5-4 and J usage is TRBJ1-1, with TRBD1 identical over 7 bases. Germline-derived CDR1 and CDR2 are SGHNT and YYREEE (reference sequence). The CDR3 covers 14 residues. The J segment lost 5 bases and the V segment lost 4 bases, leaving 8 bases of the junction unmatched.